A selection of T cell receptor beta chains follows, all from one sample in a study of identical twins. MiXCR, run by TCRdb on the 5' RACE reads, gives a single entry per CDR3 protein. Altogether about 730,000 distinct CDR3 sequences are present, approximately 21% being singletons, with the ten largest covering 4% to 5.5%. These data also formed part of another study, on T cells expressing NK-cell markers.

The sample taken for sequencing was PBMCs. The receptors originated from a woman aged 18 to 35 in good health. CDR3s include the opening cysteine and the closing phenylalanine or tryptophan. D genes are given only for firm matches. Rows give clone size only sometimes, using once, few, many, or a class for an expanded clone.

d_gene: TRBD1; j_gene: TRBJ1-1; abundance: few; v_gene: TRBV20-1; CDR3aa: CSAHSGTGKVAFF; CDR3nt: TGCAGTGCCCATTCCGGGACAGGGAAGGTAGCTTTCTTT
d_gene: TRBD1; j_gene: TRBJ1-2; abundance: few; v_gene: TRBV20-1; CDR3aa: CSADRVGGGYTF; CDR3nt: TGCAGTGCTGACAGGGTGGGGGGGGGCTACACCTTC
d_gene: TRBD1; j_gene: TRBJ2-4; abundance: NA; v_gene: TRBV3-1; CDR3aa: CASSQGSGQGPLSFYF; CDR3nt: TGTGCCAGCAGCCAAGGTAGCGGACAGGGGCCTCTTAGCTTTTACTTC
d_gene: NA; j_gene: TRBJ2-3; abundance: NA; v_gene: TRBV5-4; CDR3aa: CASSLAVAESTDTQYF; CDR3nt: TGTGCCAGCAGCCTGGCGGTAGCGGAGAGCACAGATACGCAGTATTTT
d_gene: NA; j_gene: TRBJ2-7; abundance: many; v_gene: TRBV15; CDR3aa: CATSPDTYYEQYF; CDR3nt: TGTGCCACCAGCCCGGACACATACTACGAGCAGTACTTC
d_gene: NA; j_gene: TRBJ2-2; abundance: once; v_gene: TRBV24-1; CDR3aa: CATSAQQTGELFF; CDR3nt: TGTGCCACCAGTGCTCAGCAGACCGGGGAGCTGTTTTTT
d_gene: NA; j_gene: TRBJ1-2; abundance: few; v_gene: TRBV20-1; CDR3aa: CSAREEQGYGYTF; CDR3nt: TGCAGTGCTAGAGAGGAACAGGGATATGGCTACACCTTC
d_gene: NA; j_gene: TRBJ1-6; abundance: NA; v_gene: TRBV25-1; CDR3aa: CASMGQGNSPLHF; CDR3nt: TGTGCCAGCATGGGGCAGGGTAATTCACCCCTCCACTTT
d_gene: NA; j_gene: TRBJ1-2; abundance: few; v_gene: TRBV20-1; CDR3aa: CSARVQPNYGYTF; CDR3nt: TGCAGTGCCAGAGTTCAACCCAACTATGGCTACACCTTC
d_gene: NA; j_gene: TRBJ2-5; abundance: many; v_gene: TRBV27; CDR3aa: CASSLRLSQETQYF; CDR3nt: TGTGCCAGCAGTCTACGACTCAGTCAAGAGACCCAGTACTTC
d_gene: NA; j_gene: TRBJ1-1; abundance: NA; v_gene: TRBV3-1; CDR3aa: CASSQGSGGRTEAFF; CDR3nt: TGTGCCAGCAGCCAAGGATCGGGGGGTCGCACTGAAGCTTTCTTT
d_gene: NA; j_gene: TRBJ2-7; abundance: many; v_gene: TRBV12-3/TRBV12-4; CDR3aa: CASSFNPYEQYF; CDR3nt: TGTGCCAGCAGTTTTAACCCGTACGAGCAGTACTTC
d_gene: NA; j_gene: TRBJ1-2; abundance: many; v_gene: TRBV12-3/TRBV12-4; CDR3aa: CASSLMREPSTF; CDR3nt: TGTGCCAGCAGTTTAATGCGTGAGCCCTCCACCTTC
d_gene: NA; j_gene: TRBJ2-3; abundance: many; v_gene: TRBV27; CDR3aa: CASSLGDTDTQYF; CDR3nt: TGTGCCAGCAGTTTAGGTGACACAGATACGCAGTATTTT
d_gene: NA; j_gene: TRBJ2-3; abundance: NA; v_gene: TRBV9; CDR3aa: CASSGLDTQYF; CDR3nt: TGTGCCAGCAGCGGATTAGATACGCAGTATTTT
d_gene: NA; j_gene: TRBJ2-7; abundance: NA; v_gene: TRBV20-1; CDR3aa: CSAMGSTYEQYF; CDR3nt: TGCAGTGCTATGGGCAGCACCTACGAGCAGTACTTC